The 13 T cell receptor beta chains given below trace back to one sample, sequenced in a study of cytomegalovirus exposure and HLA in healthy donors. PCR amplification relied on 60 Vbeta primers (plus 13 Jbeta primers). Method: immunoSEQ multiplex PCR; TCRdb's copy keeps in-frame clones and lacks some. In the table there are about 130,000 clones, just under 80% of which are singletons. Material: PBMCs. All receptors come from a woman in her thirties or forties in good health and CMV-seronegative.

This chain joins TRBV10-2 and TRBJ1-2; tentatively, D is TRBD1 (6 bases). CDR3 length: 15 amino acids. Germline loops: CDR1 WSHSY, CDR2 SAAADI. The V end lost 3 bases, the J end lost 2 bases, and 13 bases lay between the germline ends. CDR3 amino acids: CASSESRQGNYGYTF. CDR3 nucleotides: TGCGCCAGCAGTGAATCCCGGCAGGGGAACTATGGCTACACCTTC.

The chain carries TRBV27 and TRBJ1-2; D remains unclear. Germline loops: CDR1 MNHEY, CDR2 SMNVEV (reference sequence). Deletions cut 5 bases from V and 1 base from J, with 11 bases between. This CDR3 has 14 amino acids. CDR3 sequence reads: CASSPIASNYGYTF. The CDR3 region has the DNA TGTGCCAGCAGTCCGATCGCCAGTAACTATGGCTACACCTTC.

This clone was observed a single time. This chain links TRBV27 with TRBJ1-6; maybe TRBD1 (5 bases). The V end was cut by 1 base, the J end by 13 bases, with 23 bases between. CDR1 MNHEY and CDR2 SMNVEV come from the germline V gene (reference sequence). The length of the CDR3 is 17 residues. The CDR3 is CASSLWGTYAGSRPLHF. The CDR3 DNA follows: TGTGCCAGCAGTTTATGGGGGACGTACGCCGGGAGCAGGCCCCTCCACTTT.

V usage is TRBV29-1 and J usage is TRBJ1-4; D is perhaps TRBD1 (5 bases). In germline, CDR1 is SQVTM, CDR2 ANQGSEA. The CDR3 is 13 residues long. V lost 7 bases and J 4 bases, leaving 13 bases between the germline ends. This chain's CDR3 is CSGKRGNNEKLFF. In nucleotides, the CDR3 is TGCAGCGGGAAAAGGGGCAATAATGAAAAACTGTTTTTT. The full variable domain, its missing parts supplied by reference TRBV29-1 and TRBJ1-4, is SAVISQKPSRDICQRGTSLTIQCQVDSQVTMMFWYRQQPGQSLTLIATANQGSEATYESGFVIDKFPISRPNLTFSTLTVSNMSPEDSSIYLCSGKRGNNEKLFFGSGTQLSVL.

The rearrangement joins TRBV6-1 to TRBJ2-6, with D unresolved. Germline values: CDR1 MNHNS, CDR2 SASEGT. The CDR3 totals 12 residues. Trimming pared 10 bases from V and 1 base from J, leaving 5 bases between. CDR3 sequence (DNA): TGTGCCACCCTATCTGGGGCCAACGTCCTGACTTTC. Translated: CATLSGANVLTF.

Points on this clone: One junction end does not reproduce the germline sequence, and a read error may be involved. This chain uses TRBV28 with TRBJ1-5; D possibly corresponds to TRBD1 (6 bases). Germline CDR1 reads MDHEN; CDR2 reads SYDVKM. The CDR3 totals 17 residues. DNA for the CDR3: TGTGCCAGCAGTTTGCCAGGGGAAGTGACTAGCGATCAGCCCCAGCATTTT. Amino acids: CASSLPGEVTSDQPQHF.

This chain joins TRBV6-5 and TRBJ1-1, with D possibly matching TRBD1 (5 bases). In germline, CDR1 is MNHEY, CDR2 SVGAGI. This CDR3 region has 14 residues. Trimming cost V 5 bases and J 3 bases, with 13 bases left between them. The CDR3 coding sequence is TGTGCCAGCAGTCCTCTGGCAGGGCACACTGAAGCTTTCTTT. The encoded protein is CASSPLAGHTEAFF.

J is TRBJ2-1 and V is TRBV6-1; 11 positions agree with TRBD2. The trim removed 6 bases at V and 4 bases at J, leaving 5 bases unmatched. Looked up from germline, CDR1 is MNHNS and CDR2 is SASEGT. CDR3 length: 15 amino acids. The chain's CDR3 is CASRVAGGPYNEQFF. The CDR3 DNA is TGTGCCAGCAGAGTAGCGGGGGGGCCTTACAATGAGCAGTTCTTC.

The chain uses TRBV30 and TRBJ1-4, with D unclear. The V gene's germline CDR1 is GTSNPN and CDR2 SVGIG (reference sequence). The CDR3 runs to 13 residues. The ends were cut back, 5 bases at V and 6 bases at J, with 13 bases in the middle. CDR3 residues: CAWAGGWDEKLFF. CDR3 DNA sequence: TGTGCCTGGGCAGGCGGGTGGGATGAAAAACTGTTTTTT.

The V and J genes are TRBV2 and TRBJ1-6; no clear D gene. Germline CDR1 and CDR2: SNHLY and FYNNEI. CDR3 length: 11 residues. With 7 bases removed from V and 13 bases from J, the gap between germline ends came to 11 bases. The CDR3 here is CASKDSAPLHF. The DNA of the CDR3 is TGTGCCAGCAAGGACTCGGCGCCCCTCCACTTT.

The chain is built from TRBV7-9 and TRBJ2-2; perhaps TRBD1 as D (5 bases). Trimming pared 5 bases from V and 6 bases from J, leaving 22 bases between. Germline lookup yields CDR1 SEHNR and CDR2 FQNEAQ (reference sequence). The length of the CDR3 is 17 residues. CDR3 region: CASSTVRGERVAGELFF. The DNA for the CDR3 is TGTGCCAGCAGCACAGTAAGGGGCGAGCGCGTGGCCGGGGAGCTGTTTTTT.

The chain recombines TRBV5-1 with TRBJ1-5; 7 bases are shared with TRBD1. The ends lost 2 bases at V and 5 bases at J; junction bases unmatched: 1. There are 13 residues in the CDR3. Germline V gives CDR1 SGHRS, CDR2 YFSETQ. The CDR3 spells CASSFQGDQPQHF. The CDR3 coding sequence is TGCGCCAGCAGCTTTCAGGGGGATCAGCCCCAGCATTTT.

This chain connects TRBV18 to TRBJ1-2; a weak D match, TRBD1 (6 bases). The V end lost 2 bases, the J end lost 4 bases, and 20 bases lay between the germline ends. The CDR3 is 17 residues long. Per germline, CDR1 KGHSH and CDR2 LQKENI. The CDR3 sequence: CASSPNVQGLEGYGYTF. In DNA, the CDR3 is TGTGCCAGCTCACCAAACGTACAGGGCCTAGAGGGCTATGGCTACACCTTC.